Shown below are 11 T cell receptor beta chains from a single sample sequenced in a study of blood T cell repertoires in COVID-19. Data came from immunoSEQ multiplex PCR; TCRdb stores just in-frame clones and leaves some out. Of a few hundred thousand clones listed, 87% are singletons. Material: PBMCs or T cells enriched from blood (not recorded which). The receptors come from a man younger than 35 with acute COVID-19.

The chain carries TRBV5-1 and TRBJ2-1; no definite D call. Per germline, CDR1 SGHRS and CDR2 YFSETQ. The CDR3 covers 15 residues. V dropped 1 base and J dropped 2 bases, with 10 bases sitting between them. In nucleotides, the CDR3 is TGCGCCAGCAGCTTGTATCAGTACCCCTACAATGAGCAGTTCTTC. This translates into CASSLYQYPYNEQFF.

The chain links TRBV9 to TRBJ2-3; 8 bases line up with TRBD1. The CDR3 is made up of 16 amino acids. Germline values: CDR1 SGDLS, CDR2 YYNGEE. V was clipped by 3 bases and J by 4 bases; unmatched bases: 10. The DNA of the CDR3 is TGTGCCAGCAGCGCCAGACAGGGGAAGATTGCAGATACGCAGTATTTT. It codes for CASSARQGKIADTQYF.

Here the CDR3 reads CASSFRGRSGTEAFF. The CDR3 bases are TGTGCCAGCAGCTTCAGGGGGCGATCGGGGACTGAAGCTTTCTTT. The V and J genes are TRBV11-2 and TRBJ1-1; 8 nucleotides line up with TRBD1. V gave up 3 bases and J gave up 5 bases; unmatched junction bases: 8. Germline-derived CDR1 and CDR2 are SGHAT and FQNNGV. This CDR3 comprises 15 residues.

This rearrangement joins TRBV28 to TRBJ2-7; 9 bases agree with TRBD2. With V trimmed by 7 bases and J by 2 bases, 6 bases remained unmatched. The CDR3 totals 14 residues. Germline lookup yields CDR1 MDHEN and CDR2 SYDVKM. This CDR3 reads CASIGAGGAYEQYF. CDR3 coding DNA: TGTGCCAGCATTGGAGCGGGGGGAGCCTACGAGCAGTACTTC.

This chain joins TRBV6-5 and TRBJ1-5; the D is unclear. Germline loops: CDR1 MNHEY, CDR2 SVGAGI. Trimming cost V 6 bases and J 4 bases, with 7 bases left between them. This CDR3 is 12 amino acids long. CDR3 residues: CASRAVNQPQHF. As DNA, the CDR3 is TGTGCCAGCAGGGCCGTAAATCAGCCCCAGCATTTT.

This clone was recorded once. The rearrangement uses TRBV7-9 and TRBJ2-7, with D perhaps matching TRBD2 (6 bases). The CDR3 length is 13 residues. Trimming cost V 3 bases and J 1 base, with 7 bases left between them. The germline gives CDR1 SEHNR, CDR2 FQNEAQ (reference sequence). Here the CDR3 DNA reads TGTGCCAGCAGCTTCCTAGCGTCCTACGAGCAGTACTTC. This gives the protein CASSFLASYEQYF. The variable domain in full, with the rest retrieved from reference TRBV7-9 and TRBJ2-7, is DTGVSQNPRHKITKRGQNVTFRCDPISEHNRLYWYRQTLGQGPEFLTYFQNEAQLEKSRLLSDRFSAERPKGSFSTLEIQRTEQGDSAMYLCASSFLASYEQYFGPGTRLTVT.

V and J are TRBV5-8 and TRBJ1-6; maybe TRBD1 (6 bases). The CDR3 is 16 residues long. Germline assignment: CDR1 SGHTS and CDR2 YDEGEE. V was clipped by 5 bases and J by 8 bases, with 20 bases between them. The CDR3 here is CASSISLGAWDSPLHF. CDR3 coding DNA: TGTGCCAGCAGTATAAGCCTGGGGGCGTGGGATTCACCCCTCCACTTT.

The rearrangement joins TRBV19 to TRBJ1-5; the D is unclear. This CDR3 comprises 15 residues. CDR1 is LNHDA, CDR2 SQIVND, per germline (reference sequence). V was cut by 4 bases and J by 2 bases, with 12 bases left in between. The chain's CDR3 is CASSRGVEGNQPQHF. In nucleotides, the CDR3 is TGTGCCAGTAGTAGGGGAGTGGAAGGCAATCAGCCCCAGCATTTT.

The rearrangement uses TRBV28 and TRBJ2-7; TRBD1 matches 11 bases. V trimming: 2 bases; J trimming: 2 bases; junction bases outside the gene matches: 11. The CDR3 covers 18 residues. Per germline, CDR1 MDHEN and CDR2 SYDVKM. CDR3 amino acids: CASSLGASGQGDPYEQYF. The CDR3 nucleotides read TGTGCCAGCAGTTTAGGTGCCTCGGGACAGGGGGATCCCTACGAGCAGTACTTC.

V usage is TRBV2 and J usage is TRBJ1-3, with no clear D. The length of the CDR3 is 12 residues. CDR1 and CDR2 from the germline V gene are SNHLY and FYNNEI. Trimming left V 3 bases short and J 4 bases short, with 4 bases between. The chain's CDR3 is CASSERGNTIYF. In nucleotides, the CDR3 is TGTGCCAGCAGTGAGAGGGGAAACACCATATATTTT. The variable domain in full, with the rest retrieved from reference TRBV2 and TRBJ1-3, is EPEVTQTPSHQVTQMGQEVILRCVPISNHLYFYWYRQILGQKVEFLVSFYNNEISEKSEIFDDQFSVERPDGSNFTLKIRSTKLEDSAMYFCASSERGNTIYFGEGSWLTVV.

A single count supports this clone. V usage is TRBV27 and J usage is TRBJ2-1, with 12 bases identical to TRBD2. This CDR3 is built from 14 residues. CDR1 is MNHEY, CDR2 SMNVEV, per germline (reference sequence). Germline trimming cut 7 bases from V and 5 bases from J; bases unmatched to any gene: 3. The CDR3 DNA reads as TGTGCCAGCAATGGACTAGCGGGGAACAATGAGCAGTTCTTC. Translating it yields CASNGLAGNNEQFF.